What follows are 27 T cell receptor beta chains derived from one specimen sequenced in a study of blood T cell repertoires in COVID-19. Generated by immunoSEQ multiplex PCR, the TCRdb table keeps only in-frame clones and is missing some. The data contain under 150,000 clones, around 89% of them singletons. The sequencing sample was made of peripheral blood. These receptors originate from a human donor in a cohort sampled during active COVID-19.

The V gene is TRBV7-2, the J gene TRBJ1-4; 8 positions agree with TRBD1. Looked up from germline, CDR1 is SGHTA and CDR2 is FQGNSA. With 4 bases clipped from V and 1 base from J, the junction kept 2 bases outside the gene matches. The CDR3 extends over 15 amino acids. The CDR3 DNA sequence: TGTGCCAGCAGCTCAGACAGGGGAACTAATGAAAAACTGTTTTTT. Translation: CASSSDRGTNEKLFF.

This chain uses TRBV7-2 with TRBJ2-7; D not resolved. Trimming took 2 bases from V and 7 from J, leaving 9 bases between them. The CDR3 runs 12 residues. CDR1 and CDR2 (germline): SGHTA, FQGNSA. This chain's CDR3 is CASSLLYQEQYF. The CDR3 coding sequence is TGTGCCAGCAGCTTATTGTATCAGGAGCAGTACTTC.

Many counts were recorded for this clone. The chain is built from TRBV5-5 and TRBJ2-1; D call uncertain. The CDR3 extends over 13 amino acids. V shed 4 bases and J shed 6 bases, with 11 bases lying between them. Per the germline V gene, CDR1 is SGHKS and CDR2 is YYEKEE (reference sequence). The CDR3: CASSALPSNEQFF. DNA of the CDR3: TGTGCCAGCAGCGCTCTTCCTAGCAATGAGCAGTTCTTC.

The chain employs TRBV3-1 (or the pseudogene TRBV3-2) and TRBJ2-1; TRBD1 is a possible D gene (5 bases). Germline V gives CDR1 LGHDT, CDR2 YNNKEL (reference sequence). V shed 8 bases and J shed 10 bases, with 15 bases lying between them. The length of the CDR3 is 12 residues. DNA of the CDR3: TGTGCCAGCCGCGATGACAGTCACGAGCAGTTCTTC. This sequence encodes CASRDDSHEQFF.

CDR3 region: CASSASTWEGQPQHF. Here the CDR3 DNA reads TGTGCCAGTAGTGCCTCGACATGGGAGGGACAGCCCCAGCATTTT. This chain links TRBV19 with TRBJ1-5; D uncertain. Trimming removed 5 bases at V and 7 bases at J, with 18 bases between. Germline assignment: CDR1 LNHDA and CDR2 SQIVND (reference sequence). The CDR3 covers 15 residues. The entire variable domain, with the rest obtained from reference TRBV19 and TRBJ1-5, is as follows: DGGITQSPKYLFRKEGQNVTLSCEQNLNHDAMYWYRQDPGQGLRLIYYSQIVNDFQKGDIAEGYSVSREKKESFPLTVTSAQKNPTAFYLCASSASTWEGQPQHFGDGTRLSIL.

The chain links TRBV14 to TRBJ2-3; 8 nucleotides line up with TRBD2. With V trimmed by 0 bases and J by 2 bases, 7 bases remained unmatched. The CDR3 length is 17 residues. Germline-derived CDR1 and CDR2 are SGHDN and FVKESK. The CDR3: CASSQDGSGGFTDTQYF. CDR3 coding DNA: TGTGCCAGCAGCCAAGATGGAAGCGGGGGATTCACAGATACGCAGTATTTT.

The chain is built from TRBV25-1 and TRBJ2-7; 8 bases align to TRBD1. CDR3 size: 15 residues. Germline CDR1 MGHDK, CDR2 SYGVNS. The junction had 7 bases not matched to a gene; V was cut back by 5 bases and J by 1 base. CDR3: CASSPRTGISYEQYF. CDR3 sequence (DNA): TGTGCCAGCAGTCCGAGGACAGGGATTTCCTACGAGCAGTACTTC.

The V call is TRBV7-2, the J call TRBJ2-2; 8 nucleotides align to TRBD2. The CDR3 runs 16 residues. With 4 bases clipped from V and 7 bases from J, the junction kept 11 bases outside the gene matches. Germline V gene sequence: CDR1 SGHTA, CDR2 FQGNSA. CDR3: CASSSLAGGAFGELFF. CDR3 in DNA: TGTGCCAGCAGCTCGCTTGCCGGGGGGGCCTTCGGGGAGCTGTTTTTT.

The genes are TRBV2 and TRBJ2-5; 9 positions match TRBD1. V lost 6 bases to trimming and J lost 4 bases; unmatched junction nucleotides: 15. The CDR3 is made up of 17 amino acids. Germline CDR1 reads SNHLY; CDR2 reads FYNNEI. DNA for the CDR3: TGTGCCAGCAGAGATCCCCCTGGACAGGGGAGTAGAGAGACCCAGTACTTC. Residues: CASRDPPGQGSRETQYF.

The V call is TRBV7-9, the J call TRBJ2-2; TRBD2 agrees at 9 bases. The length of the CDR3 is 17 residues. J gave up 2 bases and V 5 bases, and 9 bases lay outside the gene matches. Germline CDR1 and CDR2: SEHNR and FQNEAQ (reference sequence). The CDR3 region has the DNA TGTGCCAGCAGCCCCTTCGGTAGCGGGGGAAACACCGGGGAGCTGTTTTTT. It codes for CASSPFGSGGNTGELFF.

The chain combines TRBV7-9 with TRBJ2-7; the match to TRBD1 covers 8 bases. V trimming: 5 bases; J trimming: 2 bases; junction bases outside the gene matches: 5. Germline V gene sequence: CDR1 SEHNR, CDR2 FQNEAQ (reference sequence). This CDR3 contains 14 residues. As DNA, the CDR3 is TGTGCCAGCAGCGCGACAGGGGTAACCTACGAGCAGTACTTC. Amino acid sequence: CASSATGVTYEQYF.

The rearrangement uses TRBV29-1 and TRBJ2-1; 8 bases are a match to TRBD2. There are 14 residues in the CDR3. V was pared by 6 bases and J by 3 bases, with 7 bases of the junction left unmatched. Germline loops: CDR1 SQVTM, CDR2 ANQGSEA. The CDR3 spells CSVPGGTFYNEQFF. CDR3 in DNA: TGCAGCGTCCCGGGAGGGACATTCTACAATGAGCAGTTCTTC.

The chain carries TRBV11-2 and TRBJ1-6, with a tentative D call TRBD1 (5 bases). Trimming left V 5 bases short and J 8 bases short, with 16 bases between. The CDR3 has 15 residues. CDR1 and CDR2 (germline): SGHAT, FQNNGV. CDR3 residues: CASSLAPRGDSPLHF. The CDR3 nucleotides read TGTGCCAGCAGCCTAGCCCCTCGGGGGGATTCACCCCTCCACTTT.

This chain links TRBV6-5 with TRBJ1-1, with TRBD1 matching over 7 bases. The V gene's germline CDR1 is MNHEY and CDR2 SVGAGI. The CDR3 sequence is 14 residues long. Trimming at V came to 10 bases and at J to 7 bases, leaving 15 bases not matched to a gene. CDR3 region: CATLTVGQRLEAFF. DNA for the CDR3: TGTGCCACCCTCACGGTGGGACAGCGGCTTGAAGCTTTCTTT.

This clone was detected only a few times. The CDR3 DNA is TGTGCCAGCAGACAGGATTCACCCCTCCACTTT. Translating gives CASRQDSPLHF. The gene calls are TRBV6-4 and TRBJ1-6; possible D gene TRBD1, 5 bases. Trimming shortened V by 6 bases and J by 8 bases, and 5 bases separated the two germline ends. From germline, CDR1 is MRHNA and CDR2 SNTAGT. The length of the CDR3 is 11 residues.

This chain uses TRBV12-3 or TRBV12-4 with TRBJ1-2; a weak D match, TRBD1 (5 bases). This CDR3 spans 12 amino acids. V was shortened by 8 bases and J by 12 bases, with 19 bases between the two germline ends. The CDR3: CASAPNRWADTF. In nucleotides, the CDR3 is TGTGCCAGCGCTCCTAACAGGTGGGCTGACACCTTC.

This chain uses TRBV5-1 with TRBJ2-7, with D unresolved. Trimming took 0 bases from V and 6 from J, leaving 10 bases between them. The CDR3 consists of 13 residues. Germline V CDR1 and CDR2: SGHRS, YFSETQ. CDR3 DNA sequence: TGCGCCAGCAGCTTGGCTACAGCCCCCGAGCAGTACTTC. It yields the protein CASSLATAPEQYF.

The chain links TRBV30 to TRBJ1-3, with 8 bases lining up with TRBD1. CDR1 is GTSNPN, CDR2 SVGIG, per germline (reference sequence). The V and J ends lost 4 bases and 0 bases, in that order; junction bases with no gene match: 8. This CDR3 has 16 amino acids. CDR3 in DNA: TGTGCCTGGACAGGGGGCGAAGGGAACTCTGGAAACACCATATATTTT. Translated, it gives CAWTGGEGNSGNTIYF.

The chain links TRBV6-5 to TRBJ2-1, with a tentative D call TRBD1 (6 bases). The CDR3 length is 13 residues. V was clipped by 2 bases and J by 6 bases, with 8 bases between them. Germline lookup yields CDR1 MNHEY and CDR2 SVGAGI. CDR3 protein: CASSYRDTNEQFF. CDR3 in DNA: TGTGCCAGCAGTTACCGGGACACCAATGAGCAGTTCTTC.

This clone is a singleton in its sample. The chain carries TRBV5-1 and TRBJ1-1, with 7 bases lining up with TRBD1. The V segment lost 4 bases and the J segment 0 bases; nucleotides outside the gene matches: 6. Germline V gene data show CDR1 as SGHRS and CDR2 as YFSETQ. The CDR3 has 15 residues. The CDR3 coding sequence is TGCGCCAGCAGCGGGCGGACAGGTCTGAACACTGAAGCTTTCTTT. Its protein is CASSGRTGLNTEAFF.

V is TRBV7-9 and J is TRBJ2-4; D perhaps matches TRBD2 (6 bases). CDR1 SEHNR and CDR2 FQNEAQ come from the germline V gene (reference sequence). V lost 4 bases and J 10 bases, leaving 14 bases between the germline ends. The CDR3 consists of 13 residues. This CDR3 is CASSSEAGGIQYF. The DNA for the CDR3 is TGTGCCAGCAGCTCCGAGGCTGGGGGGATTCAGTACTTC.

This chain links TRBV4-1 with TRBJ2-7, with 10 bases lining up with TRBD1. The ends lost 3 bases at V and 2 bases at J; junction bases unmatched: 7. The CDR3 is 16 residues long. Per germline, CDR1 MGHRA and CDR2 YSYEKL. The CDR3 loop reads CASSHPRDRGPYEQYF. CDR3 in DNA: TGCGCCAGCAGCCACCCCCGGGACAGGGGTCCCTACGAGCAGTACTTC.

The genes are TRBV4-1 and TRBJ1-4, with TRBD1 matching over 9 bases. The trim removed 5 bases at V and 8 bases at J, leaving 9 bases unmatched. CDR1 is MGHRA and CDR2 is YSYEKL in the germline V gene. This CDR3 is 15 amino acids long. Here the CDR3 reads CASSERQGVGEKLFF. Written as DNA, the CDR3 is TGCGCCAGCAGCGAAAGACAGGGGGTAGGGGAAAAACTGTTTTTT.

This clone was seen once. The chain combines TRBV7-2 with TRBJ2-1; TRBD2 matches 8 bases. Germline V lookup: CDR1 SGHTA, CDR2 FQGNSA. This CDR3 spans 15 amino acids. V lost 0 bases, J lost 13 bases, and 11 bases stayed unmatched. The DNA of the CDR3 is TGTGCCAGCAGCTTAGCTGCGTGGGGCGGGGGGTCTCAGTTCTTC. Encoded protein: CASSLAAWGGGSQFF.

The chain has TRBV30 and TRBJ1-1, with 9 bases identical to TRBD1. V was pared by 5 bases and J by 11 bases, with 9 bases of the junction left unmatched. The CDR3 covers 12 residues. In germline, CDR1 is GTSNPN, CDR2 SVGIG (reference sequence). The CDR3 loop reads CAWGRDRERAFF. Here the CDR3 DNA reads TGTGCCTGGGGCAGGGACAGGGAGAGGGCTTTCTTT.

The gene calls are TRBV2 and TRBJ1-1; TRBD1 might be the D (6 bases). This CDR3 region has 15 residues. The V gene's germline CDR1 is SNHLY and CDR2 FYNNEI. Trimming removed 2 bases at V and 0 bases at J, with 10 bases between. The DNA of the CDR3 is TGTGCCAGCAGTGAACTCCAGGGGTTGAACACTGAAGCTTTCTTT. Translation gives CASSELQGLNTEAFF.

The chain couples TRBV2 to TRBJ2-3; 8 bases line up with TRBD1. Germline assignment: CDR1 SNHLY and CDR2 FYNNEI. The CDR3 runs 15 residues. J was trimmed by 2 bases and V by 6 bases; bases with no gene match: 7. CDR3: CASRVDRDFTDTQYF. The CDR3, as DNA: TGTGCCAGCAGGGTGGACAGGGACTTCACAGATACGCAGTATTTT.